The 17 T cell receptor beta chains in this list originate from one sample, sequenced in a study of beta chain features in type 1 diabetes. Sequencing targeted expressed TCRB transcripts, as all isolated RNA had been reverse transcribed. The repertoire was sequenced with immunoSEQ multiplex PCR; TCRdb's copy has only in-frame clones and lacks some. Of approximately 250,000 clones in the sample, about 14% were seen once. Sequences were obtained from naive CD4+ T cells from blood. The source is a middle-aged woman in good health.

Many counts were recorded for this clone. The chain has TRBV5-4 and TRBJ2-3, with 7 bases identical to TRBD2. After removal of 4 bases from V and 6 bases from J, the junction contained 5 bases not matched to a gene. The CDR3 totals 13 residues. CDR1 SGHNT and CDR2 YYREEE come from the germline V gene (reference sequence). The CDR3 region is CASSPAGRDTQYF. The DNA for the CDR3 is TGTGCCAGCAGCCCAGCGGGACGCGATACGCAGTATTTT.

This clone has only a few counts. The chain recombines TRBV19 with TRBJ1-1; D uncertain. Germline V CDR1 and CDR2: LNHDA, SQIVND (reference sequence). This CDR3 has 12 amino acids. Deletions cut 6 bases from V and 1 base from J, with 6 bases between. The CDR3 DNA reads TGTGCCAGTAGGGACTGGAACACTGAAGCTTTCTTT. Protein product: CASRDWNTEAFF.

This clone was recorded many times. J is TRBJ2-1 and V is TRBV6-6; D not certain. The CDR3 consists of 9 residues. The germline V gene has CDR1 MNHNY and CDR2 SVGAGI (reference sequence). With 8 bases removed from V and 7 bases from J, the gap between germline ends came to 3 bases. CDR3 protein: CASSNEQFF. CDR3 coding DNA: TGTGCCAGCTCGAATGAGCAGTTCTTC.

V is TRBV6-6 and J is TRBJ1-2; a weak D match, TRBD1 (5 bases). Germline assignment: CDR1 MNHNY and CDR2 SVGAGI (reference sequence). Trimming stripped 6 bases from V and 0 bases from J, with 11 bases between. This CDR3 contains 14 residues. DNA of the CDR3: TGTGCCAGCAGACAGGCGGTCGCTAACTATGGCTACACCTTC. Its protein product is CASRQAVANYGYTF.

The table lists this clone with a few counts. The gene calls are TRBV6-1 and TRBJ1-4, with TRBD1 matching over 7 bases. CDR1 is MNHNS, CDR2 SASEGT, per germline. The CDR3 covers 13 residues. J was trimmed by 8 bases and V by 7 bases; bases with no gene match: 7. The CDR3 DNA follows: TGTGCCAGCAAGACAGGGATAAACGAAAAACTGTTTTTT. Amino acid sequence: CASKTGINEKLFF.

The rearrangement uses TRBV5-1 and TRBJ2-7, with D possibly being TRBD2 (5 bases). Germline V gives CDR1 SGHRS, CDR2 YFSETQ. The CDR3 totals 13 residues. Between the trimmed V and J ends, which lost 1 base and 7 bases, there was a span of 12 bases. CDR3 sequence reads: CASSLRESGEQYF. In nucleotides, the CDR3 is TGCGCCAGCAGCTTGAGGGAGTCGGGGGAGCAGTACTTC.

The sample holds a few counts of this clone. The chain uses TRBV6-5 and TRBJ2-7; TRBD1 is a possible D gene (5 bases). Germline values: CDR1 MNHEY, CDR2 SVGAGI. The CDR3 sequence is 15 residues long. Trimming cost V 4 bases and J 0 bases, with 13 bases left between them. The CDR3 DNA reads as TGTGCCAGCAGTTCTCGACTGGGGCCCTCCTACGAGCAGTACTTC. It is translated as CASSSRLGPSYEQYF.

V gene TRBV28 combines with J gene TRBJ1-4; a weak D match, TRBD1 (6 bases). Trimming removed 4 bases at V and 7 bases at J, with 13 bases between. This CDR3 is built from 14 residues. CDR1 MDHEN and CDR2 SYDVKM come from the germline V gene. Written as DNA, the CDR3 is TGTGCCAGCAGTTCCGGGACACTAGGTGAAAAACTGTTTTTT. Protein sequence: CASSSGTLGEKLFF. Variable domain in full (rest from reference TRBV28 and TRBJ1-4): DVKVTQSSRYLVKRTGEKVFLECVQDMDHENMFWYRQDPGLGLRLIYFSYDVKMKEKGDIPEGYSVSREKKERFSLILESASTNQTSMYLCASSSGTLGEKLFFGSGTQLSVL.

The chain links TRBV2 to TRBJ1-1, with a possible D match to TRBD1 (5 bases). The germline V and J ends were trimmed by 5 bases and 0 bases, with 13 bases remaining between them. CDR1 and CDR2 from the germline V gene are SNHLY and FYNNEI. CDR3 size: 15 residues. The CDR3 nucleotides are TGTGCCAGCAGTCTGGGACTGATGATGAACACTGAAGCTTTCTTT. As protein: CASSLGLMMNTEAFF.

The chain recombines TRBV5-6 with TRBJ2-2; the D is unclear. The CDR3 is made up of 14 amino acids. Germline V gene lookup returns CDR1 SGHDT and CDR2 YYEEEE. V was shortened by 6 bases and J by 7 bases, with 16 bases between the two germline ends. The CDR3, as DNA: TGTGCCAGCACCCCGACAAGGCTTGGCGGGGAGCTGTTTTTT. Translated, it gives CASTPTRLGGELFF.

The V call is TRBV5-4, the J call TRBJ1-4, with 10 bases aligning to TRBD1. Germline V gene sequence: CDR1 SGHNT, CDR2 YYREEE (reference sequence). V was pared by 4 bases and J by 6 bases, with 6 bases of the junction left unmatched. This CDR3 region has 15 residues. The CDR3: CASSVGTGEHEKLFF. The CDR3 DNA reads TGTGCCAGCAGCGTCGGGACAGGGGAACATGAAAAACTGTTTTTT.

V usage is TRBV20-1 and J usage is TRBJ2-5, with 7 nucleotides matching TRBD2. The CDR3 consists of 11 residues. Germline V lookup: CDR1 DFQATT, CDR2 SNEGSKA (reference sequence). V shed 8 bases and J 4 bases; nucleotides not matched to a gene: 4. CDR3 DNA sequence: TGCAGTTGCGGGGGAAGAGAGACCCAGTACTTC. Its translation: CSCGGRETQYF.

This clone has more than one count but fewer than ten. V is TRBV10-3 and J is TRBJ2-1; 10 bases are shared with TRBD2. Trimming removed 6 bases from V and 5 bases from J; junction bases left unmatched: 10. The CDR3 contains 16 residues. Germline lookup yields CDR1 ENHRY and CDR2 SYGVKD. The CDR3 DNA follows: TGTGCCATCAGGGGCCCAGCGGGGGGGCGCAACAATGAGCAGTTCTTC. It is translated as CAIRGPAGGRNNEQFF.

V is TRBV13 and J is TRBJ1-2; a weak D match, TRBD1 (6 bases). CDR1 is PRHDT and CDR2 is FYEKMQ in the germline V gene (reference sequence). This CDR3 is 14 amino acids long. V was pared by 5 bases and J by 0 bases, with 10 bases between. CDR3 region: CASSARTANYGYTF. Written as DNA, the CDR3 is TGTGCCAGCAGCGCCAGGACAGCTAACTATGGCTACACCTTC.

The chain recombines TRBV10-3 with TRBJ1-1; weak D call: TRBD1 (5 bases). V lost 6 bases to trimming and J lost 1 base, with 9 bases between them. The CDR3 runs 13 residues. Germline values: CDR1 ENHRY, CDR2 SYGVKD. The CDR3, as DNA: TGTGCCATCAGCCAACAGGAGAACACTGAAGCTTTCTTT. This gives the protein CAISQQENTEAFF.

The chain joins TRBV29-1 to TRBJ1-1; D possibly corresponds to TRBD1 (5 bases). Trimming shortened V by 5 bases and J by 1 base, and 11 bases separated the two germline ends. Germline V gene sequence: CDR1 SQVTM, CDR2 ANQGSEA. This CDR3 is 13 amino acids long. CDR3 amino acids: CSVRSQGNTEAFF. In nucleotides, the CDR3 is TGCAGCGTTCGAAGTCAGGGGAACACTGAAGCTTTCTTT.

This clone has more than one count but fewer than ten. The chain employs TRBV27 and TRBJ2-7, with TRBD1 identical over 9 bases. This CDR3 has 15 residues. The germline gives CDR1 MNHEY, CDR2 SMNVEV (reference sequence). Unmatched junction bases numbered 12, after V lost 6 bases and J lost 6 bases. Written as DNA, the CDR3 is TGTGCCAGCAGACGTGAGGGGACAGGGAACGGCGAGCAGTACTTC. Translating gives CASRREGTGNGEQYF.